Listed here are 20 T cell receptor beta chains from one sample, sequenced in a study of CD8+CD57+ T cells in acquired aplastic anemia. Genomic DNA provided the template from which TCR beta VDJ and CDR3 profiles were obtained. TCRdb passed the reads through MiXCR, listing each CDR3 protein once. The data contain under 250,000 distinct CDR3 sequences, about 44% of them singletons. Whoever was chosen for sequencing had shown CD8+CD57+ cell expansion by flow cytometry. The sequenced sample consisted of sorted CD4+, CD8+, or CD8+CD57+ T cells (not recorded which) from PBMCs. The receptors come from a human donor with aplastic anemia.

The V and J genes are TRBV10-2 and TRBJ2-7, with a weak D call TRBD2 (5 bases). The CDR3 totals 14 residues. Trimming removed 3 bases at V and 2 bases at J, with 11 bases between. Germline V gene lookup returns CDR1 WSHSY and CDR2 SAAADI. The CDR3 DNA is TGCGCCAGCAGTGATGGCGGGCCCCCCTACGAGCAGTACTTC. Its translation: CASSDGGPPYEQYF.

This clonotype was detected many times. The chain carries TRBV3-1 and TRBJ2-7; tentative D call: TRBD1 (5 bases). Trimming left V 5 bases short and J 6 bases short, with 17 bases between. Germline lookup yields CDR1 LGHDT and CDR2 YNNKEL (reference sequence). The CDR3 runs to 14 residues. The CDR3 sequence: CASSSKVQGGEQYF. CDR3 in DNA: TGTGCCAGCAGCAGCAAGGTGCAGGGTGGCGAGCAGTACTTC.

This clonotype was counted only a few times. V usage is TRBV7-8 and J usage is TRBJ2-7; 11 bases agree with TRBD2. The CDR3 covers 16 residues. J lost 0 bases, V lost 7 bases, and 8 bases had no gene match. Germline V gives CDR1 SGHVS, CDR2 FQNEAQ. The CDR3 DNA reads TGTGCCAGCAATCGATCCACTAGCGGGGGCTCCTACGAGCAGTACGTC. Amino acid sequence: CASNRSTSGGSYEQYV.

The genes are TRBV9 and TRBJ2-7; a weak D match, TRBD2 (5 bases). V lost 0 bases and J 2 bases, leaving 12 bases between the germline ends. CDR1 is SGDLS, CDR2 YYNGEE, per germline. This CDR3 contains 15 residues. For the CDR3, the DNA is TGTGCCAGCAGCGTAGGAACCGGGGATACCTACGAGCAGTACTTC. It codes for CASSVGTGDTYEQYF.

J is TRBJ2-1 and V is TRBV12-5; maybe TRBD2 (5 bases). Trimming removed 2 bases at V and 3 bases at J, with 8 bases between. The V gene's germline CDR1 is LGHNT and CDR2 FRNRAP. This CDR3 has 14 residues. The CDR3 loop is CASGLRGDYNEQFF. CDR3 sequence (DNA): TGTGCTAGTGGTTTGCGGGGTGACTACAATGAGCAGTTCTTC.

The chain uses TRBV29-1 and TRBJ2-7; D is ambiguous. Germline values: CDR1 SQVTM, CDR2 ANQGSEA. V was pared by 2 bases and J by 3 bases, with 8 bases between. CDR3 length equals 12 residues. In nucleotides, the CDR3 is TGCAGCGTTGAATCAAACAGCTACGAGCAGTACTTC. Its protein product is CSVESNSYEQYF.

V is TRBV24-1 and J is TRBJ2-7; 8 nucleotides align to TRBD1. With 3 bases clipped from V and 6 bases from J, the junction kept 12 bases outside the gene matches. From germline, CDR1 is KGHDR and CDR2 SFDVKD. The CDR3 is made up of 16 amino acids. The CDR3 DNA is TGTGCCACCAGTGATGGCCGACAGGGGTCTATAGGCGAGCAGTACTTC. It yields the protein CATSDGRQGSIGEQYF.

The chain's CDR3 is CASKVGRNSPLHF. The CDR3 DNA follows: TGTGCCAGCAAGGTGGGGAGGAATTCACCCCTCCACTTT. The V gene is TRBV6-1, the J gene TRBJ1-6, with unresolved D. This CDR3 spans 13 amino acids. V lost 7 bases to trimming and J lost 7 bases, with 11 bases between them. Germline-derived CDR1 and CDR2 are MNHNS and SASEGT.

The chain carries TRBV10-1 and TRBJ2-3; 13 bases line up with TRBD2. Germline trimming cut 6 bases from V and 6 bases from J; bases unmatched to any gene: 9. Germline V lookup: CDR1 WNHNN, CDR2 SYGVQD (reference sequence). There are 16 residues in the CDR3. For the CDR3, the DNA is TGCGCCAGCAGCTCCCTGACTAGCGGGGGGCTGGATACGCAGTATTTT. As protein: CASSSLTSGGLDTQYF.

V and J are TRBV7-9 and TRBJ1-2; D possibly corresponds to TRBD1 (5 bases). The CDR3 consists of 15 residues. Germline CDR1 and CDR2: SEHNR and FQNEAQ (reference sequence). Trimming shortened V by 5 bases and J by 6 bases, and 19 bases separated the two germline ends. CDR3 region: CASSGGIRPGDGYTF. The DNA for the CDR3 is TGTGCCAGCAGCGGGGGTATAAGACCTGGAGATGGCTACACCTTC.

This clonotype has ten or more counts. The chain joins TRBV5-6 to TRBJ2-1; D is uncertain. The germline CDR1 and CDR2 sequences are SGHDT and YYEEEE. The V end lost 0 bases, the J end lost 9 bases, and 10 bases lay between the germline ends. This CDR3 region has 13 residues. The CDR3 bases are TGTGCCAGCAGCTTGGCTGGGGTGGGTGAGCAGTTCTTC. Translated, it gives CASSLAGVGEQFF.

The chain has TRBV2 and TRBJ1-5; D gene uncertain. This CDR3 region has 13 residues. V was cut by 6 bases and J by 3 bases, with 9 bases left in between. Germline V lookup: CDR1 SNHLY, CDR2 FYNNEI. CDR3 DNA sequence: TGTGCCAGCAGCCACTCGCCCAATCAGCCCCAGCATTTT. It is translated as CASSHSPNQPQHF.

This clonotype showed up many times. The chain links TRBV29-1 to TRBJ2-5; D might be TRBD2 (7 bases). Germline-derived CDR1 and CDR2 are SQVTM and ANQGSEA. This CDR3 has 12 amino acids. V lost 6 bases to trimming and J lost 1 base, with 9 bases between them. CDR3 amino acids: CSVRGGQETQYF. The CDR3 coding sequence is TGCAGCGTAAGGGGGGGCCAAGAGACCCAGTACTTC.

The chain employs TRBV9 and TRBJ2-7; D remains ambiguous. CDR3 length: 14 amino acids. V was pared by 0 bases and J by 1 base, with 8 bases between. The germline CDR1 and CDR2 sequences are SGDLS and YYNGEE. The CDR3 DNA reads TGTGCCAGCAGCGTAGGGTCTAGATCCTACGAGCAGTACTTC. Encoded protein: CASSVGSRSYEQYF.

The chain joins TRBV29-1 to TRBJ1-1; 7 bases map to TRBD1. Trimming removed 6 bases from V and 1 base from J; junction bases left unmatched: 14. Germline V gene sequence: CDR1 SQVTM, CDR2 ANQGSEA. This CDR3 is 16 amino acids long. This chain's CDR3 is CSVESRQGSKNTEAFF. CDR3 sequence (DNA): TGCAGCGTCGAGAGTCGACAGGGATCTAAGAACACTGAAGCTTTCTTT.

This clonotype was counted between two and nine times. The gene calls are TRBV6-2 or TRBV6-3 and TRBJ2-5; D possibly matches TRBD1 or TRBD2 (5 bases each). This CDR3 has 14 residues. The V gene lost 4 bases and the J gene lost 2 bases, with 11 bases spanning the gap. Germline V gene lookup returns CDR1 MNHEY and CDR2 SVGEGT. The CDR3 loop reads CASSFGGGQETQYF. DNA of the CDR3: TGTGCCAGCAGTTTTGGGGGTGGGCAAGAGACCCAGTACTTC.

This clonotype was seen ten or more times. The chain links TRBV4-2 to TRBJ1-6, with unresolved D. Deletions cut 0 bases from V and 0 bases from J, with 12 bases between. This CDR3 region has 18 residues. CDR1 and CDR2 from the germline V gene are LGHNA and YNFKEQ. CDR3 in amino acids: CASSQDLRASSYNSPLHF. The CDR3 DNA reads as TGTGCCAGCAGCCAAGATTTACGGGCTAGCTCCTATAATTCACCCCTCCACTTT.

The genes are TRBV12-3 or TRBV12-4 and TRBJ1-1; D is perhaps TRBD1 (6 bases). V was pared by 6 bases and J by 13 bases, with 18 bases between. The CDR3 runs to 12 residues. The CDR3 sequence: CASSGQWGRIFF. The CDR3 DNA reads as TGTGCCAGCAGCGGACAGTGGGGCCGGATTTTCTTT.

The chain combines TRBV7-6 with TRBJ2-2; D uncertain. V lost 4 bases and J 8 bases, leaving 8 bases between the germline ends. The CDR3 is made up of 12 amino acids. Looked up from germline, CDR1 is SGHVS and CDR2 is FNYEAQ. This CDR3 is CASSSHAGELFF. The CDR3 region has the DNA TGTGCCAGCAGCTCACACGCGGGGGAGCTGTTTTTT.

The J gene is TRBJ2-7, the V gene TRBV12-3 or TRBV12-4, with 10 bases fitting TRBD2. The CDR3 totals 14 residues. V was pared by 3 bases and J by 7 bases, with 6 bases of the junction left unmatched. CDR3 in DNA: TGTGCCAGCAGTTTTCTAGCGGGAGTAGGTGAGCAGTACTTC. It specifies CASSFLAGVGEQYF.